This T cell receptor (beta chain) is from a study of blood T cell repertoires in COVID-19. Study as a whole: Nucleic acid was either cDNA or gDNA, and it came from T cells, B-cell-depleted T cells, or PBMCs.

Germline-derived CDR1 and CDR2 are KGHDR and SFDVKD. This CDR3 spans 15 amino acids. V lost 3 bases to trimming and J lost 8 bases; unmatched junction nucleotides: 12. Assay used: immunoSEQ multiplex PCR; TCRdb lists only in-frame clones, some missing. The sample lists nearly 80,000 clones; more than 80% were seen once. Sequencing was carried out using peripheral blood. V usage is TRBV24-1 and J usage is TRBJ2-7; TRBD1 matches at 7 bases. The source is a woman of 80 years or more with acute or convalescent COVID-19. CDR3 residues: CATSDDRDEPTKQYF. The CDR3 DNA is TGTGCCACCAGTGATGACAGGGATGAACCTACGAAGCAGTACTTC.